The clone carrying this T cell receptor (beta chain) showed up just once. This sample is part of a study of CD8 T cells in Susac syndrome. Study-level information: When their blood was taken, patients with Susac syndrome were therapy-naive, taking corticosteroids, or taking intravenous immunoglobulin alone.

V was clipped by 3 bases and J by 6 bases; unmatched bases: 11. The germline V gene has CDR1 SGHNT and CDR2 YYREEE (reference sequence). The CDR3 spans 16 residues. Roughly 0.5 to 1 ug RNA was reverse transcribed with random hexamers. TCRdb analysed the immunoSEQ multiplex PCR reads with MiXCR anew, one entry per CDR3 protein. This sample has about 240,000 distinct CDR3 sequences, with 90% to 96% found just once. This receptor was taken from a human donor with Susac syndrome. Sequenced input: CD4+ T cells from PBMCs. The rearrangement joins TRBV5-4 to TRBJ2-1, with 8 bases fitting TRBD1. CDR3 sequence (DNA): TGTGCCAGCAGCTCGAGCCGACAGGGGAGCTTCAATGAGCAGTTCTTC. Translation: CASSSSRQGSFNEQFF. Full variable domain (missing parts from reference TRBV5-4 and TRBJ2-1): ETGVTQSPTHLIKTRGQQVTLRCSSQSGHNTVSWYQQALGQGPQFIFQYYREEENGRGNFPPRFSGLQFPNYSSELNVNALELDDSALYLCASSSSRQGSFNEQFFGPGTRLTVL.